These 19 T cell receptor beta chains were all obtained from the same sample, sequenced in a study of a mutant IDH1 vaccine in newly diagnosed glioma (dated by TCRdb to 2020 to 2022). The time point label for this specimen denotes: baseline, week 1 (first vaccination visit). What this sample's treatment or condition label stands for: pre-vaccination baseline after standard-of-care therapy. Libraries were constructed by the immunoSEQ multiplex PCR assay. TCRdb obtained this table from immuneACCESS and retained in-frame rearrangements with V and J assigned. These tables miss some clones; where compared with another copy, unresolved V genes account for less than half of the shortfall, and the remainder is unexplained. The sample table lists around 60,000 clones, approximately 91% of them with a count of one. The ten largest clones represent over 2.5% of the sample. The starting material was PBMCs, obtained from a glioma patient treated with radiotherapy, temozolomide or both. Receptors originate from a man aged 45-65 years with glioma.

The J gene is TRBJ2-7, the V gene TRBV6-1; no clear D. Per the germline V gene, CDR1 is MNHNS and CDR2 is SASEGT. The CDR3 extends over 11 amino acids. V lost 4 bases to trimming and J lost 3 bases, with 4 bases between them. The CDR3 spells CASSVGYEQYF. The CDR3 coding sequence is TGTGCCAGCAGTGTAGGCTACGAGCAGTACTTC.

V usage is TRBV4-3 and J usage is TRBJ2-7, with 8 positions matching TRBD1. The CDR3 is 18 amino acids. Per germline, CDR1 LGHNA and CDR2 YSLEER. V dropped 1 base and J dropped 4; count of bases not matched to a gene: 15. The chain's CDR3 is CASSQVDAGTGDFYEQYF. CDR3 DNA sequence: TGCGCCAGCAGCCAAGTAGACGCCGGGACAGGAGATTTTTACGAGCAGTACTTC.

The chain couples TRBV11-2 to TRBJ2-7; D remains unclear. The CDR3 length is 11 residues. V lost 1 base to trimming and J lost 2 bases, with 0 bases between them. Germline V gene lookup returns CDR1 SGHAT and CDR2 FQNNGV. The DNA for the CDR3 is TGTGCCAGCAGCTTAGCCTACGAGCAGTACTTC. Its translation is CASSLAYEQYF.

The chain couples TRBV5-1 to TRBJ2-7; 7 nucleotides align to TRBD2. Germline V CDR1 and CDR2: SGHRS, YFSETQ. This CDR3 spans 15 amino acids. J lost 0 bases, V lost 4 bases, and 7 bases had no gene match. In DNA form, the CDR3 reads TGCGCCAGCAGCCTGGGGGGGTCGAGCTCCTACGAGCAGTACTTC. The encoded protein is CASSLGGSSSYEQYF. Full variable domain (rest looked up from reference TRBV5-1 and TRBJ2-7): KAGVTQTPRYLIKTRGQQVTLSCSPISGHRSVSWYQQTPGQGLQFLFEYFSETQRNKGNFPGRFSGRQFSNSRSEMNVSTLELGDSALYLCASSLGGSSSYEQYFGPGTRLTVT.

This chain links TRBV19 with TRBJ1-5, with TRBD1 identical over 7 bases. V was pared by 8 bases and J by 6 bases, with 13 bases of the junction left unmatched. CDR1 is LNHDA, CDR2 SQIVND, per germline (reference sequence). CDR3 length equals 15 residues. In nucleotides, the CDR3 is TGTGCCAGTTCATGGTCGGCAGGGGGTAGTCAGCCCCAGCATTTT. Protein product: CASSWSAGGSQPQHF.

The genes are TRBV2 and TRBJ2-1, with D possibly TRBD1 on 6 matching bases. Germline assignment: CDR1 SNHLY and CDR2 FYNNEI. The CDR3 length is 15 residues. Trimming cost V 7 bases and J 1 base, with 14 bases left between them. The CDR3 DNA reads TGTGCCAGCATTCCTATAGGGGGTTCCTACAATGAGCAGTTCTTC. Its translation: CASIPIGGSYNEQFF.

This chain joins TRBV6-6 and TRBJ1-1; TRBD1 might be the D (5 bases). Trimming took off 6 bases at V and 0 bases at J, with 14 bases between the two ends. Germline V gives CDR1 MNHNY, CDR2 SVGAGI (reference sequence). This CDR3 has 15 residues. The CDR3 sequence: CASRAGGEMNTEAFF. CDR3 in DNA: TGTGCCAGCAGGGCCGGGGGGGAAATGAACACTGAAGCTTTCTTT.

J is TRBJ1-1 and V is TRBV4-2; TRBD1 might be the D (5 bases). Germline lookup yields CDR1 LGHNA and CDR2 YNFKEQ. The CDR3 extends over 14 amino acids. Trimming cost V 3 bases and J 7 bases, with 15 bases left between them. The CDR3 reads CASSQLGRAVEAFF. The CDR3 DNA is TGTGCCAGCAGCCAGCTCGGCAGGGCTGTTGAAGCTTTCTTT.

The rearrangement joins TRBV6-5 to TRBJ2-2; D gene uncertain. The CDR3 is 13 residues long. CDR1 is MNHEY, CDR2 SVGAGI, per germline. The V and J ends lost 7 bases and 6 bases respectively, with 12 bases between them. The CDR3 nucleotides read TGTGCCAGCACTCGACCTGGGGCCGGGGAGCTGTTTTTT. Translating gives CASTRPGAGELFF.

The chain has TRBV5-5 and TRBJ1-5; perhaps TRBD1 as D (5 bases). Germline V gene sequence: CDR1 SGHKS, CDR2 YYEKEE (reference sequence). V dropped 4 bases and J dropped 0 bases, with 11 bases sitting between them. The CDR3 spans 15 residues. This CDR3 is CASSPPDTSNQPQHF. The DNA for the CDR3 is TGTGCCAGCAGCCCGCCGGACACTAGCAATCAGCCCCAGCATTTT.

The rearrangement uses TRBV6-4 and TRBJ2-1; 9 nucleotides match TRBD2. Per germline, CDR1 MRHNA and CDR2 SNTAGT. CDR3 length: 15 amino acids. V was pared by 8 bases and J by 4 bases, with 9 bases of the junction left unmatched. CDR3 protein: CASGTSAGGYNEQFF. The CDR3 bases are TGTGCCAGCGGCACCTCAGCGGGAGGATACAATGAGCAGTTCTTC.

This clone is a singleton in its sample. The chain combines TRBV5-1 with TRBJ2-5, with 9 nucleotides matching TRBD1. J gave up 7 bases and V 3 bases, and 10 bases lay outside the gene matches. The CDR3 is made up of 15 amino acids. Germline V gene lookup returns CDR1 SGHRS and CDR2 YFSETQ. In DNA form, the CDR3 reads TGCGCCAGCAGCTCCGGGGACAGGGAGCGGGGGACCCAGTACTTC. It is translated as CASSSGDRERGTQYF.

The V and J genes are TRBV7-8 and TRBJ2-3; D uncertain. The CDR3 extends over 16 amino acids. The germline V and J ends were trimmed by 1 base and 1 base, with 12 bases remaining between them. Germline CDR1 is SGHVS and CDR2 is FQNEAQ. The CDR3 region is CASSLGSSPRTDTQYF. CDR3 nucleotides: TGTGCCAGCAGCTTAGGTTCCTCCCCTCGCACAGATACGCAGTATTTT.

The gene calls are TRBV11-2 and TRBJ2-1; 11 positions agree with TRBD1. With V trimmed by 5 bases and J by 3 bases, 3 bases remained unmatched. Germline CDR1 is SGHAT and CDR2 is FQNNGV. The CDR3 extends over 15 amino acids. CDR3 amino acids: CASSRDRGVYNEQFF. In nucleotides, the CDR3 is TGTGCCAGCAGCCGGGACAGGGGGGTCTACAATGAGCAGTTCTTC.

The CDR3 here is CATSPQGYSNQPQHF. The CDR3 coding sequence is TGTGCCACCAGCCCTCAGGGTTATAGCAATCAGCCCCAGCATTTT. This chain uses TRBV15 with TRBJ1-5; the D gene is possibly TRBD1 (5 bases). The CDR3 loop spans 15 amino acids. V was cut by 5 bases and J by 0 bases, with 11 bases left in between. Germline-derived CDR1 and CDR2 are LNHNV and YYDKDF (reference sequence).

The rearrangement uses TRBV6-5 and TRBJ1-6; D not resolved. The V end was cut by 7 bases, the J end by 0 bases, with 7 bases between. The CDR3 sequence is 14 residues long. Germline CDR1 is MNHEY and CDR2 is SVGAGI. Here the CDR3 DNA reads TGTGCCAGCATGTCGAGCTCCTATAATTCACCCCTCCACTTT. Translating gives CASMSSSYNSPLHF.

The rearrangement links TRBV5-8 to TRBJ2-7; no definite D call. Germline CDR1 and CDR2: SGHTS and YDEGEE. V lost 4 bases, J lost 3 bases, and 11 bases lay in between. This CDR3 has 13 amino acids. The CDR3 is CASSPTPGYEQYF. CDR3 in DNA: TGTGCCAGCAGCCCCACGCCTGGCTACGAGCAGTACTTC.

The chain couples TRBV4-2 to TRBJ1-1, with a weak D call TRBD1 (6 bases). The CDR3 sequence is 12 residues long. Germline lookup yields CDR1 LGHNA and CDR2 YNFKEQ. The ends were cut back, 7 bases at V and 6 bases at J, with 12 bases in the middle. DNA for the CDR3: TGTGCCAGCACTAACAGGGTTGCTGAAGCTTTCTTT. Encoded protein: CASTNRVAEAFF.

V gene TRBV7-4 combines with J gene TRBJ2-7; 9 nucleotides line up with TRBD2. This CDR3 spans 17 amino acids. V was pared by 2 bases and J by 3 bases, with 11 bases of the junction left unmatched. Germline CDR1 SGHVT, CDR2 SQSDAQ. CDR3 sequence reads: CASSLKGGGASRYEQYF. The CDR3 DNA follows: TGTGCCAGCAGCTTAAAAGGCGGGGGGGCGTCCCGCTACGAGCAGTACTTC.